Each of the 28 T cell receptor beta chains below was sequenced from the same sample in a study of OX40 agonist ivuxolimab in advanced cancers. The repertoire was sequenced with immunoSEQ multiplex PCR; TCRdb's copy has only in-frame clones and lacks some. The table has about 100,000 clones, approximately 89% seen once; the top ten hold approximately 0.16%. The specimen comprised CD4+ or CD8+ T cells sorted from blood, sampled in a trial of the OX40 agonist ivuxolimab. These receptors came from an adult with an advanced solid tumor such as melanoma, head and neck, liver or kidney cancer.

V is TRBV9 and J is TRBJ2-5; possibly TRBD1 for D (5 bases). Trimming took 4 bases from V and 2 from J, leaving 12 bases between them. The CDR3 has 14 amino acids. The V gene's germline CDR1 is SGDLS and CDR2 YYNGEE. The CDR3: CASSLGHPQETQYF. CDR3 in DNA: TGTGCCAGCAGCCTCGGACATCCTCAAGAGACCCAGTACTTC.

The chain combines TRBV27 with TRBJ2-7; a possible D gene is TRBD2 (6 bases). Trimming took 3 bases from V and 0 from J, leaving 12 bases between them. This CDR3 is built from 15 residues. From germline, CDR1 is MNHEY and CDR2 SMNVEV (reference sequence). The CDR3 loop reads CASSLKEGPSYEQYF. DNA of the CDR3: TGTGCCAGCAGTTTGAAGGAGGGCCCCTCCTACGAGCAGTACTTC.

The rearrangement joins TRBV19 to TRBJ2-2; D is ambiguous. V lost 2 bases, J lost 5 bases, and 9 bases lay in between. This CDR3 comprises 14 residues. Per the germline V gene, CDR1 is LNHDA and CDR2 is SQIVND (reference sequence). CDR3 DNA: TGTGCCAGTAGTATACCCCCCCCGACCGGGGAGCTGTTTTTT. Protein product: CASSIPPPTGELFF.

This clone was recorded once. V usage is TRBV30 and J usage is TRBJ2-1, with no clear D. Germline-derived CDR1 and CDR2 are GTSNPN and SVGIG (reference sequence). V lost 1 base to trimming and J lost 13 bases, with 8 bases between them. This CDR3 has 10 amino acids. The DNA of the CDR3 is TGTGCCTGGAGTGGCCCCAGTCAGTTCTTC. It codes for CAWSGPSQFF.

The chain is built from TRBV5-4 and TRBJ2-2; D ambiguous. CDR1 is SGHNT, CDR2 YYREEE, per germline (reference sequence). This CDR3 has 14 amino acids. Between the trimmed V and J ends, which lost 7 bases and 3 bases, there was a span of 13 bases. The CDR3 region has the DNA TGTGCCAGCCTTATAGGCCCAGACACCGGGGAGCTGTTTTTT. It encodes CASLIGPDTGELFF.

This clone was detected only once. The chain is built from TRBV14 and TRBJ2-5; no clear D gene. The CDR3 contains 15 residues. Trimming shortened V by 0 bases and J by 3 bases, and 11 bases separated the two germline ends. Germline loops: CDR1 SGHDN, CDR2 FVKESK. CDR3 in DNA: TGTGCCAGCAGCCAAGATCTCGGCTCAAAAGAGACCCAGTACTTC. Its translation is CASSQDLGSKETQYF.

In its sample, this clone was seen a few times. This sequence joins TRBV27 and TRBJ2-1; the D is unclear. Trimming took 6 bases from V and 2 from J, leaving 11 bases between them. Per the germline V gene, CDR1 is MNHEY and CDR2 is SMNVEV (reference sequence). The CDR3 totals 14 residues. CDR3 in DNA: TGTGCCAGCAGCCCCGGGCCTCCCTACAATGAGCAGTTCTTC. Translated, it gives CASSPGPPYNEQFF.

The chain recombines TRBV7-8 with TRBJ1-2, with 9 bases that match TRBD1. The CDR3 extends over 16 amino acids. V gave up 5 bases and J gave up 1 base; unmatched junction bases: 8. Germline CDR1 is SGHVS and CDR2 is FQNEAQ. In nucleotides, the CDR3 is TGTGCCAGCAGCATAAGGGACAGGGTGCGTAACTATGGCTACACCTTC. It translates to CASSIRDRVRNYGYTF.

The rearrangement uses TRBV19 and TRBJ2-2; 7 bases fit TRBD1. The CDR3 is 15 residues long. With 6 bases clipped from V and 2 bases from J, the junction kept 6 bases outside the gene matches. From germline, CDR1 is LNHDA and CDR2 SQIVND (reference sequence). This CDR3 is CASRKGAGNTGELFF. CDR3 nucleotide sequence: TGTGCCAGTAGGAAGGGGGCGGGTAACACCGGGGAGCTGTTTTTT. The full variable domain, in which reference TRBV19 and TRBJ2-2 provide the parts outside the CDR3, is DGGITQSPKYLFRKEGQNVTLSCEQNLNHDAMYWYRQDPGQGLRLIYYSQIVNDFQKGDIAEGYSVSREKKESFPLTVTSAQKNPTAFYLCASRKGAGNTGELFFGEGSRLTVL.

The chain joins TRBV30 to TRBJ2-7; tentative D call: TRBD2 (5 bases). The CDR3 sequence is 14 residues long. From germline, CDR1 is GTSNPN and CDR2 SVGIG (reference sequence). V was pared by 3 bases and J by 4 bases, with 16 bases between. The CDR3 is CAWRLAIRDYEQYF. The CDR3, as DNA: TGTGCCTGGAGGTTGGCCATCCGGGATTACGAGCAGTACTTC.

This clone has only one observation. This chain connects TRBV2 to TRBJ1-3; D is perhaps TRBD1 (6 bases). The CDR3 is 15 residues long. Germline assignment: CDR1 SNHLY and CDR2 FYNNEI. The germline V and J ends were trimmed by 4 bases and 0 bases, with 10 bases remaining between them. For the CDR3, the DNA is TGTGCCAGCAGTGCAGGGGAAAGCTCTGGAAACACCATATATTTT. Amino acid sequence: CASSAGESSGNTIYF.

A note on this clone: The sample holds other DNA sequences that translate to the same CDR3. V is TRBV6-1 and J is TRBJ2-7; no clear D. Germline assignment: CDR1 MNHNS and CDR2 SASEGT. The germline V and J ends were trimmed by 2 bases and 3 bases, with 2 bases remaining between them. CDR3 length: 11 amino acids. The CDR3 DNA is TGTGCCAGCAGTGAAAACTACGAGCAGTACTTC. Amino acid sequence: CASSENYEQYF.

The gene calls are TRBV6-5 and TRBJ1-1; 7 bases are shared with TRBD1. V dropped 2 bases and J dropped 10; count of bases not matched to a gene: 7. This CDR3 has 13 amino acids. CDR1 is MNHEY and CDR2 is SVGAGI in the germline V gene. The CDR3 coding sequence is TGTGCCAGCAGTTACCAGGGACAGACGAGAGCTTTCTTT. This translates into CASSYQGQTRAFF.

CDR3 DNA sequence: TGTGCCAGCAGCCCAAGGGACACCTTCTCCTACGAGCAGTACTTC. Its protein is CASSPRDTFSYEQYF. V is TRBV7-9 and J is TRBJ2-7, with D perhaps matching TRBD1 (6 bases). The CDR3 covers 15 residues. V shed 5 bases and J shed 0 bases, with 14 bases lying between them. Germline V CDR1 and CDR2: SEHNR, FQNEAQ (reference sequence).

This chain joins TRBV30 and TRBJ2-1, with D perhaps TRBD2 (7 bases). The germline gives CDR1 GTSNPN, CDR2 SVGIG (reference sequence). Trimming removed 4 bases from V and 8 bases from J, with 21 bases in between. This CDR3 is built from 15 residues. In DNA form, the CDR3 reads TGTGCCTGGATAGCTGGGGGGCAGGGAGGGTATGAGCAGTTCTTC. Protein: CAWIAGGQGGYEQFF.

The V call is TRBV5-4, the J call TRBJ2-1, with a tentative D call TRBD2 (6 bases). The V end was cut by 5 bases, the J end by 9 bases, with 18 bases between. The CDR3 covers 14 residues. Germline V CDR1 and CDR2: SGHNT, YYREEE (reference sequence). The CDR3 sequence: CASSWSSTRVEQFF. The CDR3 DNA reads as TGTGCCAGCAGTTGGTCTTCGACTAGGGTTGAGCAGTTCTTC.

The chain is built from TRBV2 and TRBJ2-7; perhaps TRBD2 as D (6 bases). This CDR3 spans 13 amino acids. The germline gives CDR1 SNHLY, CDR2 FYNNEI. V was trimmed by 4 bases and J by 4 bases, leaving 11 bases between them. The DNA for the CDR3 is TGTGCCAGCAGTGTTTCGCGGGAATACGAGCAGTACTTC. Translating it yields CASSVSREYEQYF.

The chain recombines TRBV10-3 with TRBJ2-6; D is perhaps TRBD1 (5 bases). This CDR3 is built from 17 residues. Trimming removed 6 bases at V and 0 bases at J, with 15 bases between. Germline V gene data show CDR1 as ENHRY and CDR2 as SYGVKD. The CDR3 DNA follows: TGTGCCATCAGATTTGGGGCAGGACGCTCTGGGGCCAACGTCCTGACTTTC. This translates into CAIRFGAGRSGANVLTF.

The CDR3 sequence is CAWSIQHNYGYTF. In DNA form, the CDR3 reads TGTGCCTGGAGTATACAGCACAACTATGGCTACACCTTC. The J gene is TRBJ1-2, the V gene TRBV30; D remains unclear. Germline V gives CDR1 GTSNPN, CDR2 SVGIG (reference sequence). Trimming cost V 2 bases and J 2 bases, with 9 bases left between them. The CDR3 has 13 residues.

The chain is built from TRBV4-2 and TRBJ1-2; D might be TRBD1 (5 bases). There are 15 residues in the CDR3. Trimming shortened V by 0 bases and J by 5 bases, and 13 bases separated the two germline ends. The germline gives CDR1 LGHNA, CDR2 YNFKEQ. The CDR3 DNA sequence: TGTGCCAGCAGCCAAGATCTCGGGGACTTATATGGCTACACCTTC. As protein: CASSQDLGDLYGYTF.

The chain couples TRBV6-6 to TRBJ2-1; possibly TRBD1 for D (7 bases). The CDR3 totals 15 residues. CDR1 is MNHNY and CDR2 is SVGAGI in the germline V gene (reference sequence). V dropped 6 bases and J dropped 6 bases, with 18 bases sitting between them. CDR3 loop: CASSDSGGIFNEQFF. CDR3 in DNA: TGTGCCAGCAGCGATTCAGGGGGGATTTTCAATGAGCAGTTCTTC.

This chain uses TRBV29-1 with TRBJ1-2; 9 nucleotides agree with TRBD1. Germline V gene sequence: CDR1 SQVTM, CDR2 ANQGSEA. The CDR3 sequence is 15 residues long. V was pared by 3 bases and J by 3 bases, with 8 bases of the junction left unmatched. CDR3 in amino acids: CSVENDRGEDYGYTF. The CDR3 nucleotides are TGCAGCGTTGAGAACGACAGGGGGGAGGACTATGGCTACACCTTC.

Comments on this clone: An end of the junction does not agree with germline; a read error may underlie this. Other nucleotide sequences from this sample produce the same CDR3. J is TRBJ1-2 and V is TRBV30, with no clear D. CDR3 length: 12 amino acids. Germline V CDR1 and CDR2: GTSNPN, SVGIG (reference sequence). The DNA for the CDR3 is TGTGCCTGGGGCCTTACCGCAGAGGGCTACACCTTT. This encodes CAWGLTAEGYTF.

The gene calls are TRBV9 and TRBJ2-5, with D perhaps TRBD1 (5 bases). The CDR3 totals 16 residues. CDR1 SGDLS and CDR2 YYNGEE come from the germline V gene. V was shortened by 0 bases and J by 5 bases, with 17 bases between the two germline ends. The CDR3 is CASSVDAGSKGETQYF. The CDR3 DNA follows: TGTGCCAGCAGCGTAGATGCAGGGTCGAAGGGGGAGACCCAGTACTTC.

The chain carries TRBV6-6 and TRBJ2-2; a weak D match, TRBD1 (7 bases). Germline lookup yields CDR1 MNHNY and CDR2 SVGAGI (reference sequence). This CDR3 spans 15 amino acids. The ends were cut back, 2 bases at V and 5 bases at J, with 12 bases in the middle. The DNA of the CDR3 is TGTGCCAGCAGTTACGACAGGGAGGTAACCGGGGAGCTGTTTTTT. Residues: CASSYDREVTGELFF.

This chain links TRBV29-1 with TRBJ2-5; 10 bases agree with TRBD2. From germline, CDR1 is SQVTM and CDR2 ANQGSEA. J gave up 5 bases and V 1 base, and 10 bases lay outside the gene matches. The CDR3 runs 16 residues. This CDR3 is CSVEGLAGVSPETQYF. The CDR3 DNA follows: TGCAGCGTTGAAGGGCTAGCGGGAGTCTCTCCGGAGACCCAGTACTTC.

The V call is TRBV5-6, the J call TRBJ2-7; 8 bases match TRBD2. The CDR3 has 15 amino acids. CDR1 SGHDT and CDR2 YYEEEE come from the germline V gene. Trimming took 0 bases from V and 2 from J; bases not matched to a gene: 4. The CDR3 nucleotides are TGTGCCAGCAGCTTGGCGGGGACTAGTACCTACGAGCAGTACTTC. Protein sequence: CASSLAGTSTYEQYF.

The V call is TRBV5-1, the J call TRBJ2-6; possible D gene TRBD1, 6 bases. The germline V and J ends were trimmed by 1 base and 2 bases, with 7 bases remaining between them. The CDR3 totals 15 residues. The germline V gene has CDR1 SGHRS and CDR2 YFSETQ. The chain's CDR3 is CASSLTGPGANVLTF. The CDR3 coding sequence is TGCGCCAGCAGCTTGACAGGGCCTGGGGCCAACGTCCTGACTTTC.